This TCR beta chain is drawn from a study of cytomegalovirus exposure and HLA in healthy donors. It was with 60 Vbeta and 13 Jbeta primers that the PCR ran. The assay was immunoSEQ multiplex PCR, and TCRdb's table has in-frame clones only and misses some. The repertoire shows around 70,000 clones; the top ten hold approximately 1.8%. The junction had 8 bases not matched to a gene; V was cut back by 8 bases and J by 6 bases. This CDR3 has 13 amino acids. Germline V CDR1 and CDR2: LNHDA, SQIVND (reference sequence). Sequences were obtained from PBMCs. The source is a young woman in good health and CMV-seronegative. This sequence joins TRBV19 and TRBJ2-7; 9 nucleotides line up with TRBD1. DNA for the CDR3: TGTGCCAGTGGGACAGGGATCGCTCTCGAGCAGTACTTC. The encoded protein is CASGTGIALEQYF.